These 21 T cell receptor beta chains share one sample of origin, sequenced in a study of blood T cell repertoires in COVID-19. Profiling relied on immunoSEQ multiplex PCR, and the TCRdb table lists in-frame clones only, not all of them. The sample lists approximately 150,000 clones, about 88% seen once, with roughly 18% in the top ten. The sample was peripheral blood. These receptors all stem from a woman at least 80 years old with acute or convalescent COVID-19.

The gene calls are TRBV6-5 and TRBJ2-1, with TRBD2 as a possible D gene (5 bases). Trimming removed 7 bases at V and 3 bases at J, with 13 bases between. This CDR3 is built from 14 residues. The germline V gene has CDR1 MNHEY and CDR2 SVGAGI. The CDR3 loop is CASTKTGYYNEQFF. For the CDR3, the DNA is TGTGCCAGCACCAAGACGGGGTACTACAATGAGCAGTTCTTC.

The chain couples TRBV4-2 to TRBJ2-3; 14 bases align to TRBD2. This CDR3 contains 18 residues. The germline V gene encodes CDR1 LGHNA and CDR2 YNFKEQ. The V gene end was trimmed by 0 bases and the J gene end by 4 bases; junction bases not matched to a gene: 6. The CDR3 reads CASSQETSGGASADTQYF. The DNA for the CDR3 is TGTGCCAGCAGCCAAGAGACTAGCGGGGGGGCCTCCGCAGATACGCAGTATTTT.

This rearrangement joins TRBV15 to TRBJ1-2; 8 nucleotides agree with TRBD1. With V trimmed by 1 base and J by 3 bases, 7 bases remained unmatched. The CDR3 runs to 16 residues. Germline V lookup: CDR1 LNHNV, CDR2 YYDKDF (reference sequence). The CDR3 DNA is TGTGCCACCAGCAGAGGACAGGACAGGGTAGACTATGGCTACACCTTC. Its protein product is CATSRGQDRVDYGYTF.

V is TRBV21-1 and J is TRBJ2-2; the tabulated D call, TRBD1, remains unverified against the DNA. TRBV21-1 constitutes a pseudogene. The CDR3 runs to 16 residues. The CDR3 sequence: CASSKEGGEYTGELFF. CDR3 in DNA: TGTGCCAGCAGCAAAGAAGGGGGCGAGTACACCGGGGAGCTGTTTTTT.

The table lists this clone with a few counts. The V call is TRBV30, the J call TRBJ2-3; a weak D match, TRBD2 (6 bases). This CDR3 has 14 amino acids. Looked up from germline, CDR1 is GTSNPN and CDR2 is SVGIG (reference sequence). Trimming removed 3 bases from V and 2 bases from J, with 12 bases in between. The DNA of the CDR3 is TGTGCCTGGAGCCGTAGCGGTTACACAGATACGCAGTATTTT. It encodes CAWSRSGYTDTQYF.

A single count supports this clone. The rearrangement joins TRBV28 to TRBJ2-1; D may be TRBD2 (6 bases). This CDR3 is 16 amino acids long. Trimming took 3 bases from V and 1 from J, leaving 13 bases between them. Germline CDR1 and CDR2: MDHEN and SYDVKM. In DNA form, the CDR3 reads TGTGCCAGCAGTTTGGGCGGGAAGGGGTCCTACAATGAGCAGTTCTTC. Its protein is CASSLGGKGSYNEQFF. Together with reference TRBV28 and TRBJ2-1, the CDR3 gives the full variable domain: DVKVTQSSRYLVKRTGEKVFLECVQDMDHENMFWYRQDPGLGLRLIYFSYDVKMKEKGDIPEGYSVSREKKERFSLILESASTNQTSMYLCASSLGGKGSYNEQFFGPGTRLTVL.

This sequence joins TRBV6-5 and TRBJ1-5, with a tentative D call TRBD1 (5 bases). This CDR3 has 12 amino acids. Trimming left V 8 bases short and J 4 bases short, with 9 bases between. CDR1 is MNHEY and CDR2 is SVGAGI in the germline V gene. The DNA for the CDR3 is TGTGCCAGCGCGGCAGGGAATCAGCCCCAGCATTTT. Translation gives CASAAGNQPQHF.

The V gene is TRBV24-1, the J gene TRBJ2-1; a possible D gene is TRBD1 (5 bases). This CDR3 region has 15 residues. Per germline, CDR1 KGHDR and CDR2 SFDVKD. Trimming took 1 base from V and 7 from J, leaving 13 bases between them. The CDR3, as DNA: TGTGCCACCAGTGATTTCAACCCTCAGGGAAATGAGCAGTTCTTC. It is translated as CATSDFNPQGNEQFF.

This clone appeared a single time. V is TRBV5-1 and J is TRBJ1-6; D is unclear. This CDR3 contains 15 residues. The V end lost 3 bases, the J end lost 7 bases, and 14 bases lay between the germline ends. Germline V gene lookup returns CDR1 SGHRS and CDR2 YFSETQ. The CDR3, as DNA: TGCGCCAGCAGCTCAGGACTGCGCACCAATTCACCCCTCCACTTT. It specifies CASSSGLRTNSPLHF.

The rearrangement links TRBV2 to TRBJ1-1; D uncertain. Germline-derived CDR1 and CDR2 are SNHLY and FYNNEI. The CDR3 runs to 14 residues. Trimming removed 10 bases at V and 5 bases at J, with 20 bases between. The CDR3 spells CATNWAGQNTEAFF. The CDR3 bases are TGTGCCACCAATTGGGCAGGTCAAAATACTGAAGCTTTCTTT.

The chain carries TRBV6-5 and TRBJ2-1, with D tentatively TRBD2 (5 bases). CDR3 length: 16 amino acids. The germline V gene encodes CDR1 MNHEY and CDR2 SVGAGI. Trimming left V 0 bases short and J 2 bases short, with 11 bases between. DNA for the CDR3: TGTGCCAGCAGTTACTCACCCTCTAGCCCCTACAATGAGCAGTTCTTC. It is translated as CASSYSPSSPYNEQFF.

The table lists this clone with a count of one. The CDR3 bases are TGCGCCACTCACAGGGCCCCAAACACCGGGGAGCTGTTTTTT. This encodes CATHRAPNTGELFF. V gene TRBV5-1 combines with J gene TRBJ2-2; D possibly corresponds to TRBD1 (6 bases). Per the germline V gene, CDR1 is SGHRS and CDR2 is YFSETQ. CDR3 size: 14 residues. V was trimmed by 9 bases and J by 2 bases, leaving 14 bases between them.

The chain carries TRBV7-2 and TRBJ1-3; no reliable D call. This CDR3 contains 13 residues. V was shortened by 6 bases and J by 2 bases, with 8 bases between the two germline ends. The germline V gene has CDR1 SGHTA and CDR2 FQGNSA. The CDR3 region is CASSQRTGNTIYF. The CDR3 DNA reads TGTGCCAGCAGTCAGAGGACTGGAAACACCATATATTTT.

This clone was detected only once. The chain links TRBV19 to TRBJ1-2; 9 positions match TRBD1. This CDR3 comprises 14 residues. V was pared by 4 bases and J by 8 bases, with 8 bases of the junction left unmatched. CDR1 LNHDA and CDR2 SQIVND come from the germline V gene (reference sequence). DNA of the CDR3: TGTGCCAGTAGTACGTCCGGGACAGGGCTCGGCTACACCTTC. This encodes CASSTSGTGLGYTF.

The chain joins TRBV5-1 to TRBJ2-1; 13 nucleotides align to TRBD2. V lost 4 bases and J lost 8; bases outside the gene matches: 12. This CDR3 has 17 amino acids. Germline V lookup: CDR1 SGHRS, CDR2 YFSETQ. The CDR3 region is CASSAQLAGGLLDEQFF. The CDR3 DNA reads as TGCGCCAGCAGCGCCCAACTAGCGGGGGGGCTGCTTGATGAGCAGTTCTTC.

This chain connects TRBV19 to TRBJ1-1, with D perhaps matching TRBD1 (5 bases). Trimming took 3 bases from V and 4 from J, leaving 9 bases between them. CDR1 is LNHDA and CDR2 is SQIVND in the germline V gene (reference sequence). This CDR3 contains 13 residues. CDR3 in amino acids: CASSMGLGTEAFF. For the CDR3, the DNA is TGTGCCAGTAGTATGGGGCTAGGCACTGAAGCTTTCTTT.

The rearrangement links TRBV6-5 to TRBJ2-5; 13 bases map to TRBD2. After removal of 6 bases from V and 5 bases from J, the junction contained 3 bases not matched to a gene. CDR1 is MNHEY, CDR2 SVGAGI, per germline. The CDR3 has 14 amino acids. CDR3 DNA sequence: TGTGCCAGCAGGAGGACTAGCGGGAGTGAGACCCAGTACTTC. It yields the protein CASRRTSGSETQYF.

This chain uses TRBV2 with TRBJ2-1; D not certain. The CDR3 has 13 amino acids. Germline CDR1 SNHLY, CDR2 FYNNEI. V lost 3 bases and J 8 bases, leaving 11 bases between the germline ends. This CDR3 reads CASSEVRWHEQFF. CDR3 in DNA: TGTGCCAGCAGTGAGGTGCGGTGGCATGAGCAGTTCTTC.

CDR3 loop: CASRLRHRTSGGATTDTQYF. The CDR3, as DNA: TGTGCCAGCAGGCTCCGGCATCGAACCTCAGGAGGAGCTACCACAGATACGCAGTATTTT. The V gene is TRBV27, the J gene TRBJ2-3; possible D gene TRBD2, 5 bases. Per germline, CDR1 MNHEY and CDR2 SMNVEV (reference sequence). The ends were cut back, 6 bases at V and 2 bases at J, with 30 bases in the middle. The CDR3 consists of 20 residues.

The rearrangement links TRBV30 to TRBJ1-1, with unresolved D. Trimming cost V 3 bases and J 5 bases, with 13 bases left between them. This CDR3 is built from 13 residues. Per the germline V gene, CDR1 is GTSNPN and CDR2 is SVGIG (reference sequence). The chain's CDR3 is CAWRFGPGTEAFF. CDR3 DNA: TGTGCCTGGAGGTTCGGCCCGGGGACTGAAGCTTTCTTT.

The rearrangement uses TRBV7-9 and TRBJ2-7; D gene unclear. This CDR3 region has 14 residues. Trimming stripped 0 bases from V and 0 bases from J, with 6 bases between. CDR1 is SEHNR and CDR2 is FQNEAQ in the germline V gene (reference sequence). The CDR3 protein is CASSLASSSYEQYF. The CDR3 DNA sequence: TGTGCCAGCAGCTTAGCGTCTTCCTCCTACGAGCAGTACTTC.